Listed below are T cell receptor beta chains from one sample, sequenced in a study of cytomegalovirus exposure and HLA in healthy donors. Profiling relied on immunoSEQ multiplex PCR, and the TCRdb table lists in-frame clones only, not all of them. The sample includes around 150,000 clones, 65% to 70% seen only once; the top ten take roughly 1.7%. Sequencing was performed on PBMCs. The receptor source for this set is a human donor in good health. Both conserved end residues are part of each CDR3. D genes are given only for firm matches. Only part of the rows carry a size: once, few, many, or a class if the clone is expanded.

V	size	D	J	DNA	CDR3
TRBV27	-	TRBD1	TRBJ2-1	TGTGCCAGCAGAAGGCAGGGGGACAATGAGCAGTTCTTC	CASRRQGDNEQFF
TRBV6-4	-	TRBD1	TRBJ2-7	TGTGCCAGCAGTCGGGACAGGGACTACGAGCAGTACTTC	CASSRDRDYEQYF
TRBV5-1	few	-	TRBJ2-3	TGCGCCAGCAGCTTGCAGGGACAAGAACTCACAGATACGCAGTATTTT	CASSLQGQELTDTQYF
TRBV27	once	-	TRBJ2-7	TGTGCCAGCAGTTTATTCGCGACTGGCTCCGAGCAGTACTTC	CASSLFATGSEQYF
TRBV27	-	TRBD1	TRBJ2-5	TGTGCCAGCAGCCAACAGGGGGCCGAGACCCAGTACTTC	CASSQQGAETQYF
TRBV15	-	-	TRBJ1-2	TGTGCCACCAGCCGCACCTTGGAGAGCTATGGCTACACCTTC	CATSRTLESYGYTF
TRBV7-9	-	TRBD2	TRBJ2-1	TGTGCCAGCAGCTTAGGAGCGGGAGATCTCTACAATGAGCAGTTCTTC	CASSLGAGDLYNEQFF
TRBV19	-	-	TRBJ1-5	TGTGCCAGTCCGAAGCGGGGGGAAGACCAGTCCCAGCATTTT	CASPKRGEDQSQHF
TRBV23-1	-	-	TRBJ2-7	TGCGCCAGCATCCTTAATTACGAGCAGTACTTC	CASILNYEQYF
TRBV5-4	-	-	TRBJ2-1	TGTGCCAGCAGCTTGAAGGGCGGGTTCTACAATGAGCAGTTCTTC	CASSLKGGFYNEQFF
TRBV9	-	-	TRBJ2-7	TGTGCCAGCAGCGCCCGAGGCGATGGACTAAGCTCCTACGAGCAGTACTTC	CASSARGDGLSSYEQYF
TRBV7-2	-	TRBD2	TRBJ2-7	TGTGCCAGCAGCTCAGAATTTAGCGGGAGTGGGTCCTACGGGCAGTACTTC	CASSSEFSGSGSYGQYF
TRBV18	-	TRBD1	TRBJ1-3	TGTGCAAGCTCATCGACAGGGTTCGGAAACACCATATATTTT	CASSSTGFGNTIYF
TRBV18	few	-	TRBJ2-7	TGTGCCAGCTCACCGACCTCCCGGACAGCGAACGGTTACGAGCAGTACTTC	CASSPTSRTANGYEQYF
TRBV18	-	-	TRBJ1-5	TGTGCCAGCTCACCTTCTGGCGGGAATCAGCCCCAGCATTTT	CASSPSGGNQPQHF
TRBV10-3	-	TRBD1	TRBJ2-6	TGTGCCATCATGGTGGGACAGGGGGTAAGCTCTGGGGCCAACGTCCTGACTTTC	CAIMVGQGVSSGANVLTF
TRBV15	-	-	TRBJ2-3	TGTGCCACCAGCAGGACAGGAGGCACAGATACGCAGTATTTT	CATSRTGGTDTQYF
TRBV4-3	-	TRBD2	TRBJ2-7	TGCGCCAGCAGCCAAGGAGGGACTAGCGGCTACGAGCAGTACTTC	CASSQGGTSGYEQYF
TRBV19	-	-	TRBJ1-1	TGTGCCAGTAATGTAAAGCGGAACACTGAAGCTTTCTTT	CASNVKRNTEAFF
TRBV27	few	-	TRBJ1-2	TGTGCCAGCAGTTTATACAGGGAGTTTGATGGCTACACCTTC	CASSLYREFDGYTF
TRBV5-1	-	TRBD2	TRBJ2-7	TGCGCCAGCAGCTTGGGTCAGCGGGAGGTGGACGAGCAGTACTTC	CASSLGQREVDEQYF
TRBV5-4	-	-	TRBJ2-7	TGTGCCAGCAGCTTGGGTAGCGGCTATGACGAGCAGTACTTC	CASSLGSGYDEQYF
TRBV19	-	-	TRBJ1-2	TGTGCCAGTAGTATGGGCAGGGGAAACTATGGCTACACCTTC	CASSMGRGNYGYTF
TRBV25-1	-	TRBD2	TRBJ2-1	TGTGCCAGCAGTGACGTGGGCGGGAGGAGCTACAATGAGCAGTTCTTC	CASSDVGGRSYNEQFF
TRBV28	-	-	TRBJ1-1	TGTGCCAGCAGTTCGGACCGGAGGTTGACTGAAGCTTTCTTT	CASSSDRRLTEAFF
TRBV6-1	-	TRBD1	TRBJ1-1	TGTGCCAGCAACCTATCGGGACAGTATTCTGAAGCTTTCTTT	CASNLSGQYSEAFF
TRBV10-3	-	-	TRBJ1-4	TGTGCCGTCGGAGCAACTAATGAAAAACTGTTTTTT	CAVGATNEKLFF
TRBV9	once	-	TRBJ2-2	TGTGCCAGCAGCGTTAGCGGTACCGGGGAGCTGTTTTTT	CASSVSGTGELFF
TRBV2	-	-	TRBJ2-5	TGTGCCAGCAGTCCCAGGGCGGGGGAGACCCAGTACTTC	CASSPRAGETQYF
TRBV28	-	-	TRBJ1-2	TGTGCCAGCAGTTTACAGGGTCCCCCAGGCTACACCTTC	CASSLQGPPGYTF
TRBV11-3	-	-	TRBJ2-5	TGTGCCAGCAACCACAGAGACCAAGAGACCCAGTACTTC	CASNHRDQETQYF
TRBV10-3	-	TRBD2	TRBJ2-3	TGTGCCGTAGATCTGGCGGGAGAACAAACAGATACGCAGTATTTT	CAVDLAGEQTDTQYF
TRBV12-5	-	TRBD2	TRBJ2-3	TGTGCTAGTGGCTTAGCGGGAGTCGGCACAGATACGCAGTATTTT	CASGLAGVGTDTQYF
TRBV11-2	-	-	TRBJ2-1	TGTGCCAGCAGCTCCTCGGGGATAGCGACCCACAATGAGCAGTTCTTC	CASSSSGIATHNEQFF
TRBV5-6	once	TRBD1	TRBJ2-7	TGTGCCAGCAGCTTGGGGACAGGGGTTCATTCCTACTACTACGAGCAGTACTTC	CASSLGTGVHSYYYEQYF
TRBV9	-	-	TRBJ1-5	TGTGCCAGCAGCAGCGGGGCGAATCAGCCCCAGCATTTT	CASSSGANQPQHF
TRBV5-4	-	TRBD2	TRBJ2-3	TGTGCCAGCAGCTTGGCCGGGGGCGGGAGGTGGGATACGCAGTATTTT	CASSLAGGGRWDTQYF
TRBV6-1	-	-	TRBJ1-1	TGTGCCAGCAGTGAAGGCAGGAACACTGAAGCTTTCTTT	CASSEGRNTEAFF
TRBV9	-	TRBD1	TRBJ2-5	TGTGCCAGCAGCGCGGACAGGGGAAGGGAGACCCAGTACTTC	CASSADRGRETQYF
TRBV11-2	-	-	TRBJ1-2	TGTGCCAGCAGCTCGCTCGGGGGATACTATGGCTACACCTTC	CASSSLGGYYGYTF
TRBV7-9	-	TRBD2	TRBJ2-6	TGTGCCAGCAGCTTAAGGACTAGCGGGAGGATTGGGGCCAACGTCCTGACTTTC	CASSLRTSGRIGANVLTF
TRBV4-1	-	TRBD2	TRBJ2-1	TGCGCCAGCAGCCAAGATCAAGGGGCGGGAGGGCCATATGAGCAGTTCTTC	CASSQDQGAGGPYEQFF
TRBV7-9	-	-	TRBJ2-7	TGTGCCAGCAGCTTACAGGGGAATATCTACGAGCAGTACTTC	CASSLQGNIYEQYF
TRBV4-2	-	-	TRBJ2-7	TGTGCCAGCAGCCTAGAACCCGGGGCCTACGAGCAGTACTTC	CASSLEPGAYEQYF
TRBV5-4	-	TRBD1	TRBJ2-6	TGTGCCAGCAGCATCCCCCGGGACAGGGGGGCTGGGGCCAACGTCCTGACTTTC	CASSIPRDRGAGANVLTF
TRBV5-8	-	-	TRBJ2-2	TGTGCCAGCAGCCGAGGGGTATTGGGAGGCACCGGGGAGCTGTTTTTT	CASSRGVLGGTGELFF
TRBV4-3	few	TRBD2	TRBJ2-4	TGCGCCAGCAGCCAAGAAAAGCGGGAGGCGGGCAAAAACATTCAGTACTTC	CASSQEKREAGKNIQYF
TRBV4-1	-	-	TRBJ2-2	TGCGCCAGCAGCCAAACCGGGAGCCCCCTGAACACCGGGGAGCTGTTTTTT	CASSQTGSPLNTGELFF
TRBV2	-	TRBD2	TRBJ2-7	TGTGCCAGCAGTGGCCTTTGGCGGGAGGGCTCCTACGAGCAGTACTTC	CASSGLWREGSYEQYF
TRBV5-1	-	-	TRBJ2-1	TGCGCCAGCAGCCAGGGGGGATACAATGAGCAGTTCTTC	CASSQGGYNEQFF
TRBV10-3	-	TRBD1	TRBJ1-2	TGTGCCATCAAACCCGGGACAGCCTATGGCTACACCTTC	CAIKPGTAYGYTF
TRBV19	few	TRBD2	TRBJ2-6	TGTGCCAGTAGTATAGCTAGCGGGAGCTCTGGGGCCAACGTCCTGACTTTC	CASSIASGSSGANVLTF
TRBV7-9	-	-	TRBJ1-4	TGTGCCAGCAGCTCCCCATGGGGCGAGGTTAATGGTGAAAAACTGTTTTTT	CASSSPWGEVNGEKLFF
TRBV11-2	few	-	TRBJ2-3	TGTGCCAGCAGCCCCCCTTTCAAAGCGAGCACAGATACGCAGTATTTT	CASSPPFKASTDTQYF
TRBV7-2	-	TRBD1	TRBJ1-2	TGTGCCAGCAGCAGCACAGGGGTTCGCTATGGCTACACCTTC	CASSSTGVRYGYTF